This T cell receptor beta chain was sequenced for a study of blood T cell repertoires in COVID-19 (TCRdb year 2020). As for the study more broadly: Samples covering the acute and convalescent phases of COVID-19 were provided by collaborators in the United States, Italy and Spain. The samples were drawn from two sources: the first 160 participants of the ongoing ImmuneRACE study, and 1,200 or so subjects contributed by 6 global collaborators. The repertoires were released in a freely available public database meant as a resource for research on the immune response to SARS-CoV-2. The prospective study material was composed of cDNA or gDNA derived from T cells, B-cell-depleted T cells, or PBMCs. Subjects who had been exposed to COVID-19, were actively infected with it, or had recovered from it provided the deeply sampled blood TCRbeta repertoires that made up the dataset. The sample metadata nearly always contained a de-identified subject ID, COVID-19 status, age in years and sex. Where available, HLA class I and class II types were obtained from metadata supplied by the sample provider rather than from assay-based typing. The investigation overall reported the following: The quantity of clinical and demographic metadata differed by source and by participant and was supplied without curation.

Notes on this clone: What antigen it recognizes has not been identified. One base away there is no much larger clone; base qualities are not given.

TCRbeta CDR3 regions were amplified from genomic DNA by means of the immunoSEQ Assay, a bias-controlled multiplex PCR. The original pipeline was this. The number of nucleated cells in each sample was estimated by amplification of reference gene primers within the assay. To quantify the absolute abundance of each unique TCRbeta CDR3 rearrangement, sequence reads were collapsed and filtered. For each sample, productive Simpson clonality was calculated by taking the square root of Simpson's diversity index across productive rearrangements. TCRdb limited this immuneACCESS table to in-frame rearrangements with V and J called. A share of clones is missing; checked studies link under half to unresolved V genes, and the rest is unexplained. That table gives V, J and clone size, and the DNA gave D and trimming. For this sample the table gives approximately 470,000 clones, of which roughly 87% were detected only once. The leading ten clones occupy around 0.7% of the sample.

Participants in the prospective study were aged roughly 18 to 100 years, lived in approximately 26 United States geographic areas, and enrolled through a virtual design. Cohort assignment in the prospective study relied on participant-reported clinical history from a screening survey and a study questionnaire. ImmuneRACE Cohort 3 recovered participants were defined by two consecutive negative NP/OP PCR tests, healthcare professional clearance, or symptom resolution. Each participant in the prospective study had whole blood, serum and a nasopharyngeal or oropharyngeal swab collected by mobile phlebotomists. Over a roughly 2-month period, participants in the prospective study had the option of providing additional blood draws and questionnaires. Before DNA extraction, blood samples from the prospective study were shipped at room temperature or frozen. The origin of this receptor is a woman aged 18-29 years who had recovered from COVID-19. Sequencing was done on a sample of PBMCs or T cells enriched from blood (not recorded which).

This receptor has the CDR3 CASSAPTGTGLQETQYF. The sequence in DNA is TGTGCCAGCAGCGCCCCGACCGGGACAGGGTTACAAGAGACCCAGTACTTC. This receptor chain uses TRBV9 and TRBJ2-5, and TRBD1 matches 9 of the central bases. The germline V gene sets CDR1 to SGDLS and CDR2 to YYNGEE. The V end gives up 3 bases and the J end 2 bases, leaving 11 bases in the junction not matched to a gene. Including the terminal cysteine and phenylalanine, the CDR3 comprises 17 residues. CDR3 DNA only is kept here, 51 bases in frame from base 1.